The 30 T cell receptor beta chains below all came from one sample that was sequenced in a study of cytomegalovirus exposure and HLA in healthy donors. Primers for the PCR totalled 60 Vbeta and 13 Jbeta. The data were produced by immunoSEQ multiplex PCR, yet TCRdb's version contains in-frame clones alone and is incomplete. The sample consists of approximately 140,000 clones, approximately 80% of them appearing once. The sequenced sample was PBMCs. Receptors originate from a man younger than 30 in good health and CMV-seronegative.

The V call is TRBV18, the J call TRBJ1-4; D is possibly TRBD1 (5 bases). Germline V gene data show CDR1 as KGHSH and CDR2 as LQKENI. V was pared by 2 bases and J by 7 bases, with 14 bases between. CDR3 length: 15 residues. The CDR3 here is CASSPGAGWTEKLFF. In nucleotides, the CDR3 is TGTGCCAGCTCACCAGGGGCAGGGTGGACTGAAAAACTGTTTTTT.

The chain carries TRBV5-4 and TRBJ2-1; 12 nucleotides agree with TRBD2. After removal of 1 base from V and 9 bases from J, the junction contained 14 bases not matched to a gene. The germline V gene has CDR1 SGHNT and CDR2 YYREEE (reference sequence). CDR3 length: 18 amino acids. The CDR3 DNA reads as TGTGCCAGCAGCTTGTCACCGAGACTAGCGGGGGAAAAACGTGAGCAGTTCTTC. This sequence encodes CASSLSPRLAGEKREQFF.

On this clone: One end of the junction varies from germline; a read error may be responsible. The chain has TRBV29-1 and TRBJ2-7; TRBD1 might be the D (6 bases). This CDR3 has 16 amino acids. Germline V gene data show CDR1 as SQVTM and CDR2 as ANQGSEA. CDR3 protein: CSVEGGQPPASYEQYF. The DNA for the CDR3 is TGCAGCGTCGAAGGGGGACAACCCCCGGCGTCCTACGAGCAGTACTTC.

This CDR3 reads CASSPGLASDTQYF. CDR3 DNA sequence: TGTGCCAGCAGCCCAGGACTAGCGTCAGATACGCAGTATTTT. This rearrangement joins TRBV11-3 to TRBJ2-3; 9 bases agree with TRBD2. Per the germline V gene, CDR1 is SGHNT and CDR2 is YENEEA. The CDR3 has 14 amino acids. Trimming removed 5 bases from V and 4 bases from J; junction bases left unmatched: 4.

A word on this clone: Other nucleotide sequences from this sample produce the same CDR3. This chain's CDR3 is CASSPDSYTEAFF. CDR3 DNA: TGTGCCAGCTCACCGGACAGTTACACTGAAGCTTTCTTT. The chain carries TRBV18 and TRBJ1-1; D is possibly TRBD1 (6 bases). The germline gives CDR1 KGHSH, CDR2 LQKENI. The CDR3 is 13 residues long. V was pared by 3 bases and J by 3 bases, with 8 bases between.

CDR3 in amino acids: CASNNPGTSRLYTEAFF. The CDR3 nucleotides are TGTGCCAGCAACAACCCGGGTACAAGCCGCCTATACACTGAAGCTTTCTTT. J is TRBJ1-1 and V is TRBV21-1. TRBV21-1 is a pseudogene segment. The length of the CDR3 is 17 residues.

The chain recombines TRBV27 with TRBJ2-1; 9 bases fit TRBD2. This CDR3 contains 16 residues. Germline assignment: CDR1 MNHEY and CDR2 SMNVEV (reference sequence). The ends lost 6 bases at V and 3 bases at J; junction bases unmatched: 9. CDR3 residues: CASRYFGSGSYNEQFF. The CDR3 region has the DNA TGTGCCAGCAGATATTTCGGTAGCGGGAGCTACAATGAGCAGTTCTTC.

J is TRBJ2-3 and V is TRBV2; D gene unclear. Trimming took off 1 base at V and 4 bases at J, with 9 bases between the two ends. Germline loops: CDR1 SNHLY, CDR2 FYNNEI. The CDR3 has 14 residues. Here the CDR3 DNA reads TGTGCCAGCAGTGAAGGGTGGAGCGCAGATACGCAGTATTTT. Protein product: CASSEGWSADTQYF.

The gene calls are TRBV11-3 and TRBJ1-6; D not certain. V lost 1 base, J lost 9 bases, and 7 bases lay in between. This CDR3 region has 13 residues. Per the germline V gene, CDR1 is SGHNT and CDR2 is YENEEA. The DNA of the CDR3 is TGTGCCAGCAGCTTAGCCGAGGTTTCACCCCTCCACTTT. Its protein is CASSLAEVSPLHF.

This clone has a single count. The rearrangement joins TRBV5-6 to TRBJ2-5; no clear D. Trimming removed 0 bases at V and 4 bases at J, with 10 bases between. The CDR3 totals 14 residues. CDR1 is SGHDT, CDR2 YYEEEE, per germline. The CDR3 nucleotides read TGTGCCAGCAGCTTGGTGGCCCCGGGAGAGACCCAGTACTTC. Amino acids: CASSLVAPGETQYF.

The rearrangement uses TRBV9 and TRBJ2-1; 7 nucleotides match TRBD1. The trim removed 0 bases at V and 4 bases at J, leaving 7 bases unmatched. Germline CDR1 SGDLS, CDR2 YYNGEE. This CDR3 contains 16 residues. Written as DNA, the CDR3 is TGTGCCAGCAGCGTAGGTATCGGACAGGAATACAATGAGCAGTTCTTC. As protein: CASSVGIGQEYNEQFF.

The rearrangement uses TRBV30 and TRBJ2-1; TRBD2 aligns across 11 bases. The J segment lost 4 bases and the V segment lost 3 bases, leaving 5 bases of the junction unmatched. CDR3 size: 15 residues. The germline V gene has CDR1 GTSNPN and CDR2 SVGIG (reference sequence). This CDR3 is CAWRHTSGRYNEQFF. The CDR3 DNA follows: TGTGCCTGGAGGCATACTAGCGGGAGATACAATGAGCAGTTCTTC. Looking up the rest from reference TRBV30 and TRBJ2-1 gives the full variable domain: SQTIHQWPATLVQPVGSPLSLECTVEGTSNPNLYWYRQAAGRGLQLLFYSVGIGQISSEVPQNLSASRPQDRQFILSSKKLLLSDSGFYLCAWRHTSGRYNEQFFGPGTRLTVL.

V gene TRBV6-1 combines with J gene TRBJ2-5, with TRBD2 identical over 10 bases. Germline assignment: CDR1 MNHNS and CDR2 SASEGT. With 4 bases clipped from V and 11 bases from J, the junction kept 10 bases outside the gene matches. The CDR3 loop spans 14 amino acids. The CDR3 DNA is TGTGCCAGCAGTGTGGGGACTAGCGCCCGAGAGCAGTACTTC. Protein: CASSVGTSAREQYF.

The CDR3 loop is CASSLPQGAILDTQYF. In nucleotides, the CDR3 is TGTGCCAGCAGCTTGCCCCAGGGGGCTATTTTAGATACGCAGTATTTT. The chain is built from TRBV5-4 and TRBJ2-3; 8 bases align to TRBD1. J lost 5 bases, V lost 1 base, and 9 bases had no gene match. CDR3 length equals 16 residues. CDR1 is SGHNT, CDR2 YYREEE, per germline (reference sequence). The full variable domain, rest sourced from reference TRBV5-4 and TRBJ2-3, is ETGVTQSPTHLIKTRGQQVTLRCSSQSGHNTVSWYQQALGQGPQFIFQYYREEENGRGNFPPRFSGLQFPNYSSELNVNALELDDSALYLCASSLPQGAILDTQYFGPGTRLTVL.

In this sample, this clone turned up once. This chain joins TRBV7-9 and TRBJ1-1; D gene uncertain. V was cut by 3 bases and J by 7 bases, with 9 bases left in between. In germline, CDR1 is SEHNR, CDR2 FQNEAQ (reference sequence). The CDR3 extends over 12 amino acids. CDR3 sequence reads: CASSFRRLEAFF. CDR3 sequence (DNA): TGTGCCAGCAGCTTTCGCAGGCTTGAAGCTTTCTTT.

This clone has a handful of counts. The CDR3 sequence is CASSFTTGTGMYGYTF. CDR3 nucleotides: TGTGCCAGCAGCTTCACCACCGGGACAGGGATGTATGGCTACACCTTC. The chain has TRBV9 and TRBJ1-2; 9 nucleotides match TRBD1. CDR3 length: 16 residues. After removal of 4 bases from V and 5 bases from J, the junction contained 12 bases not matched to a gene. CDR1 and CDR2 from the germline V gene are SGDLS and YYNGEE.

This clone has a count of ten or more. The J gene is TRBJ2-7, the V gene TRBV15; 7 bases fit TRBD1. The CDR3 has 16 residues. V lost 0 bases to trimming and J lost 0 bases; unmatched junction nucleotides: 5. The germline gives CDR1 LNHNV, CDR2 YYDKDF (reference sequence). CDR3 sequence reads: CATSRDGQASSYEQYF. Written as DNA, the CDR3 is TGTGCCACCAGCAGAGATGGACAGGCGAGCTCCTACGAGCAGTACTTC.

The chain recombines TRBV6-4 with TRBJ2-7; 8 nucleotides align to TRBD1. Germline V gives CDR1 MRHNA, CDR2 SNTAGT. The CDR3 length is 14 residues. With 6 bases clipped from V and 0 bases from J, the junction kept 4 bases outside the gene matches. CDR3 nucleotides: TGTGCCAGCAGCGCCACAGGGGGCTCCTACGAGCAGTACTTC. It is translated as CASSATGGSYEQYF.

V gene TRBV27 combines with J gene TRBJ2-3, with 9 bases matching TRBD2. In germline, CDR1 is MNHEY, CDR2 SMNVEV (reference sequence). Unmatched junction bases numbered 9, after V lost 5 bases and J lost 3 bases. There are 16 residues in the CDR3. CDR3 sequence: CASSRYSGSQTDTQYF. CDR3 coding DNA: TGTGCCAGCAGTCGTTATAGCGGGAGCCAGACAGATACGCAGTATTTT.

The CDR3 sequence: CATTQLAGVQETQYF. As DNA, the CDR3 is TGTGCCACCACCCAACTAGCGGGAGTTCAAGAGACCCAGTACTTC. The chain combines TRBV27 with TRBJ2-5; 11 bases line up with TRBD2. J gave up 2 bases and V 10 bases, and 9 bases lay outside the gene matches. In germline, CDR1 is MNHEY, CDR2 SMNVEV (reference sequence). The CDR3 extends over 15 amino acids.

V is TRBV19 and J is TRBJ2-2; no clear D. CDR1 is LNHDA, CDR2 SQIVND, per germline (reference sequence). The CDR3 loop spans 12 amino acids. Trimming removed 2 bases at V and 11 bases at J, with 9 bases between. In nucleotides, the CDR3 is TGTGCCAGTAGTATACGAGGTGGAGAGCTGTTTTTT. Its protein product is CASSIRGGELFF.

This chain uses TRBV5-1 with TRBJ2-7; 7 bases agree with TRBD2. Trimming cost V 5 bases and J 0 bases; bases outside gene matches: 5. This CDR3 spans 14 amino acids. CDR1 and CDR2 from the germline V gene are SGHRS and YFSETQ. Written as DNA, the CDR3 is TGCGCCAGCAGGGGGGGGGAGGTCTCCTACGAGCAGTACTTC. This translates into CASRGGEVSYEQYF.

The V and J genes are TRBV11-3 and TRBJ1-4; 7 bases are shared with TRBD1. V shed 3 bases and J 2 bases; nucleotides not matched to a gene: 6. Germline CDR1 SGHNT, CDR2 YENEEA. This CDR3 has 16 amino acids. CDR3 bases: TGTGCCAGCAGCTTCGGGACAGTTTCTACTAATGAAAAACTGTTTTTT. Translation gives CASSFGTVSTNEKLFF.

The chain joins TRBV2 to TRBJ2-2, with 9 bases aligning to TRBD1. Germline V CDR1 and CDR2: SNHLY, FYNNEI. The CDR3 has 18 amino acids. The junction had 14 bases not matched to a gene; V was cut back by 7 bases and J by 2 bases. This CDR3 is CASIPGQGVRANTGELFF. DNA for the CDR3: TGTGCCAGCATACCGGGACAGGGAGTGCGGGCTAACACCGGGGAGCTGTTTTTT.

The rearrangement uses TRBV19 and TRBJ1-2, with TRBD1 matching 8 bases. This CDR3 contains 19 residues. Germline V gene sequence: CDR1 LNHDA, CDR2 SQIVND (reference sequence). V trimming: 6 bases; J trimming: 5 bases; junction bases outside the gene matches: 23. Here the CDR3 DNA reads TGTGCCAGTAGCCCCTCATCCCCGCTCGGGGACAGGCTCGGGTATGGCTACACCTTC. It is translated as CASSPSSPLGDRLGYGYTF.

A few counts support this clone. V is TRBV7-2 and J is TRBJ2-2; the match to TRBD1 covers 7 bases. Losses at the gene ends were 7 bases for V and 0 bases for J; bases not matched to a gene: 11. The CDR3 extends over 17 amino acids. Germline CDR1 SGHTA, CDR2 FQGNSA. CDR3 in amino acids: CASTQGWGNTNTGELFF. The CDR3 coding sequence is TGTGCCAGCACACAGGGGTGGGGTAACACGAACACCGGGGAGCTGTTTTTT.

This rearrangement joins TRBV2 to TRBJ2-7, with 14 bases identical to TRBD2. CDR3 length: 17 residues. Losses at the gene ends were 9 bases for V and 0 bases for J; bases not matched to a gene: 10. The germline V gene encodes CDR1 SNHLY and CDR2 FYNNEI. This CDR3 is CASSGTSGSDSSYEQYF. The CDR3 region has the DNA TGTGCCAGTTCCGGGACTAGCGGGAGCGATAGCTCCTACGAGCAGTACTTC.

This clone was picked up a small number of times. The V call is TRBV21-1, the J call TRBJ1-1. TRBV21-1 is labeled a pseudogene. The CDR3 spans 17 residues. The CDR3 here is CASSKILGGRMNTEAFF. DNA of the CDR3: TGTGCCAGCAGCAAGATATTGGGGGGGCGAATGAACACTGAAGCTTTCTTT.

The chain couples TRBV7-7 to TRBJ2-5, with a tentative D call TRBD2 (5 bases). Germline CDR1 SSHAT, CDR2 FNYEAQ (reference sequence). This CDR3 is 13 amino acids long. The V end was cut by 5 bases, the J end by 3 bases, with 10 bases between. This CDR3 is CASSPGTEETQYF. In DNA form, the CDR3 reads TGTGCCAGCAGCCCGGGAACGGAAGAGACCCAGTACTTC.

This chain joins TRBV19 and TRBJ2-3; 11 bases match TRBD2. The CDR3 extends over 16 amino acids. Germline V CDR1 and CDR2: LNHDA, SQIVND (reference sequence). Unmatched junction bases numbered 8, after V lost 5 bases and J lost 4 bases. CDR3 amino acids: CASSGRLAGNADTQYF. In DNA form, the CDR3 reads TGTGCCAGTAGTGGGAGACTAGCGGGAAATGCAGATACGCAGTATTTT.